This T cell receptor beta chain is from a study of blood T cell repertoires in COVID-19. Authors' analysis steps: Quantification of nucleated cells was approximated via reference gene primer amplification. The method was immunoSEQ multiplex PCR; TCRdb's version includes in-frame clones alone and lacks a portion of them. V and J calls and clone size come straight from that table; D and trimming were deduced from the DNA. The sample lists under 200,000 clones; roughly 86% were seen once. This CDR3 is 15 amino acids long. CDR1 is MNHEY, CDR2 SVGEGT, per germline. V lost 6 bases and J 7 bases, leaving 21 bases between the germline ends.

Sample: peripheral blood. The chain has TRBV6-2 or TRBV6-3 and TRBJ1-2, with D perhaps TRBD1 (6 bases). This sequence originates from a man in his forties with active or convalescent COVID-19. The CDR3 loop is CASSLRRQAKGGYTF. The CDR3 bases are TGTGCCAGCAGCCTCCGCCGACAGGCAAAGGGTGGCTACACCTTC.